This T cell receptor (beta chain) originates from a study of identical twins. From the 5' RACE reads, TCRdb called clonotypes with MiXCR, one entry per CDR3 protein. The sample records about 220,000 distinct CDR3 sequences, around 10% being singletons. Study outcomes and limitations: Out-of-frame alpha sequences common to twins were enriched for low generation probability.

V was clipped by 2 bases and J by 4 bases; unmatched bases: 7. CDR3 length: 16 amino acids. Germline CDR1 and CDR2: SGHNT and YENEEA. Notes on this clonotype: Its target is not known.

Material for sequencing was memory (CD45RO+) T cells sorted from blood. The TCR was taken from a woman between 18 and 29 years old in good health. This rearrangement joins TRBV11-3 to TRBJ1-1; 10 nucleotides agree with TRBD1. The CDR3 is CASSLTRDRGGTEAFF. The CDR3 region has the DNA TGTGCCAGCAGCTTAACTCGGGACAGGGGAGGCACTGAAGCTTTCTTT.